This TCR beta chain was sequenced during a study of CD4+ T cells in melanoma. The repertoire was sequenced with immunoSEQ multiplex PCR; TCRdb's copy has only in-frame clones and lacks some. The sample lists more than 8,000 clones; over 70% were seen once. As concerns this clone: Its antigen is unknown.

Trimming took off 1 base at V and 7 bases at J, with 8 bases between the two ends. The CDR3 length is 14 residues. The germline CDR1 and CDR2 sequences are LNHDA and SQIVND (reference sequence). Overall study results and limits: In melanoma, neoantigen-specific CD4+ T cells reportedly differed in differentiation state. A reported correlation linked neoantigen-specific CD4+ T cells to CD8+, macrophage and B cell function.

The V gene is TRBV19, the J gene TRBJ1-6, with a tentative D call TRBD1 (6 bases). This TCR derives from a human donor with melanoma. Material for sequencing was cells from a culture (not recorded whether cultured in vitro). The CDR3 bases are TGTGCCAGTAGTATAGGGACAGCCAATTCACCCCTCCACTTT. This encodes CASSIGTANSPLHF.